Below, 14 T cell receptor beta chains from the same sample are listed, as sequenced in a study of graft-versus-host responses after intestinal transplantation (dated by TCRdb to the early 2020s). No cognate antigen is known for these TCRs. This sample's time point label indicates: cells obtained before transplantation from donor or recipient. Libraries came from the immunoSEQ multiplex PCR assay. TCRdb obtained this table from immuneACCESS and retained in-frame rearrangements with V and J assigned. These tables miss some clones; where compared with another copy, unresolved V genes account for less than half of the shortfall, and the remainder is unexplained. The sample table shows about 61,000 clones, and 94% are seen once. The ten largest clones capture more than 0.3% of the sample. The source was unstimulated CD4+ T cells sorted from spleen or lymph node cells, collected before transplant. The receptors come from a human donor who was the organ donor for an intestinal transplant.

The chain has TRBV19 and TRBJ2-3; D might be TRBD1 or TRBD2, each matching 5 bases. The CDR3 has 16 amino acids. CDR1 is LNHDA and CDR2 is SQIVND in the germline V gene (reference sequence). With 6 bases removed from V and 0 bases from J, the gap between germline ends came to 16 bases. This chain's CDR3 is CASSRTGTISTDTQYF. The CDR3 nucleotides are TGTGCCAGTAGCCGAACCGGGACGATTAGCACAGATACGCAGTATTTT.

The V gene is TRBV13, the J gene TRBJ1-1, with TRBD1 matching over 7 bases. The V and J ends lost 4 bases and 0 bases, in that order; junction bases with no gene match: 8. This CDR3 is built from 16 residues. CDR1 and CDR2 (germline): PRHDT, FYEKMQ (reference sequence). The CDR3 reads CASSSTGNRMNTEAFF. The CDR3 region has the DNA TGTGCCAGCAGCTCGACAGGGAACAGAATGAACACTGAAGCTTTCTTT.

The chain links TRBV15 to TRBJ1-1, with D hard to call. The ends were cut back, 0 bases at V and 1 base at J, with 3 bases in the middle. The germline V gene encodes CDR1 LNHNV and CDR2 YYDKDF (reference sequence). This CDR3 has 13 amino acids. Here the CDR3 reads CATSRDRNTEAFF. In nucleotides, the CDR3 is TGTGCCACCAGCAGAGACAGGAACACTGAAGCTTTCTTT.

V is TRBV19 and J is TRBJ2-7, with TRBD1 identical over 10 bases. Unmatched junction bases numbered 5, after V lost 6 bases and J lost 3 bases. CDR1 and CDR2 (germline): LNHDA, SQIVND (reference sequence). The CDR3 runs 14 residues. The CDR3 bases are TGTGCCAGTAGGGGACAGGGGTCAGTCTACGAGCAGTACTTC. Protein product: CASRGQGSVYEQYF.

This clone has only one observation. This rearrangement joins TRBV7-9 to TRBJ2-2; no clear D gene. V gave up 3 bases and J gave up 0 bases, with 11 bases separating them. Germline assignment: CDR1 SEHNR and CDR2 FQNEAQ (reference sequence). This CDR3 has 16 amino acids. CDR3 sequence (DNA): TGTGCCAGCAGCTTCGGCAGCTTCGCGAACACCGGGGAGCTGTTTTTT. Translated: CASSFGSFANTGELFF. Full variable domain (rest looked up from reference TRBV7-9 and TRBJ2-2): DTGVSQNPRHKITKRGQNVTFRCDPISEHNRLYWYRQTLGQGPEFLTYFQNEAQLEKSRLLSDRFSAERPKGSFSTLEIQRTEQGDSAMYLCASSFGSFANTGELFFGEGSRLTVL.

This sequence joins TRBV4-3 and TRBJ1-6; no clear D. Germline-derived CDR1 and CDR2 are LGHNA and YSLEER. V was shortened by 4 bases and J by 0 bases, with 10 bases between the two germline ends. This CDR3 region has 16 residues. CDR3 sequence (DNA): TGCGCCAGCAGCCCATCCCAAATCTCCTATAATTCACCCCTCCACTTT. This encodes CASSPSQISYNSPLHF.

This sequence joins TRBV9 and TRBJ2-3, with D tentatively TRBD2 (6 bases). Germline V gene sequence: CDR1 SGDLS, CDR2 YYNGEE. CDR3 length equals 18 residues. Trimming removed 0 bases from V and 6 bases from J, with 23 bases in between. CDR3 sequence: CASSVGTVEGGGRDTQYF. The CDR3, as DNA: TGTGCCAGCAGCGTAGGGACTGTAGAGGGAGGAGGGAGGGATACGCAGTATTTT.

The rearrangement joins TRBV7-2 to TRBJ1-4; 7 nucleotides align to TRBD1. This CDR3 contains 17 residues. In germline, CDR1 is SGHTA, CDR2 FQGNSA. V lost 8 bases and J lost 3; bases outside the gene matches: 15. CDR3 amino acids: CASAPGRGRVANEKLFF. In DNA, the CDR3 is TGTGCCAGCGCCCCAGGGAGGGGGCGAGTGGCTAATGAAAAACTGTTTTTT.

The chain combines TRBV5-1 with TRBJ2-1; the match to TRBD1 covers 8 bases. The CDR3 is made up of 14 amino acids. The germline CDR1 and CDR2 sequences are SGHRS and YFSETQ. V lost 2 bases and J lost 7; bases outside the gene matches: 5. CDR3 nucleotides: TGCGCCAGCAGCTTTCGGACAGGGCAGAATGAGCAGTTCTTC. Protein sequence: CASSFRTGQNEQFF.

This clone was seen a single time. This sequence joins TRBV19 and TRBJ2-6; D tentatively fits TRBD1 or TRBD2 (5 bases each). V was cut by 5 bases and J by 1 base, with 12 bases left in between. CDR1 LNHDA and CDR2 SQIVND come from the germline V gene (reference sequence). This CDR3 spans 16 amino acids. This CDR3 reads CASSRSGASGANVLTF. CDR3 coding DNA: TGTGCCAGTAGTCGCTCCGGGGCATCTGGGGCCAACGTCCTGACTTTC. Supplemented by reference TRBV19 and TRBJ2-6, the full variable domain reads DGGITQSPKYLFRKEGQNVTLSCEQNLNHDAMYWYRQDPGQGLRLIYYSQIVNDFQKGDIAEGYSVSREKKESFPLTVTSAQKNPTAFYLCASSRSGASGANVLTFGAGSRLTVL.

V gene TRBV2 combines with J gene TRBJ1-1, with D maybe TRBD1 (6 bases). Trimming stripped 5 bases from V and 0 bases from J, with 13 bases between. The CDR3 extends over 15 amino acids. In germline, CDR1 is SNHLY, CDR2 FYNNEI. Written as DNA, the CDR3 is TGTGCCAGCAGTTGGGTCAGGGGATTGAACACTGAAGCTTTCTTT. Translated: CASSWVRGLNTEAFF.

V usage is TRBV19 and J usage is TRBJ1-1; D remains ambiguous. V lost 4 bases, J lost 0 bases, and 12 bases lay in between. Germline V gives CDR1 LNHDA, CDR2 SQIVND (reference sequence). The CDR3 consists of 15 residues. The CDR3: CASSTAMGMNTEAFF. CDR3 DNA sequence: TGTGCCAGTAGTACGGCGATGGGGATGAACACTGAAGCTTTCTTT. Complete variable domain (other parts from reference TRBV19 and TRBJ1-1): DGGITQSPKYLFRKEGQNVTLSCEQNLNHDAMYWYRQDPGQGLRLIYYSQIVNDFQKGDIAEGYSVSREKKESFPLTVTSAQKNPTAFYLCASSTAMGMNTEAFFGQGTRLTVV.

J is TRBJ1-1 and V is TRBV19, with D perhaps matching TRBD1 (6 bases). The CDR3 consists of 17 residues. Trimming shortened V by 3 bases and J by 2 bases, and 19 bases separated the two germline ends. Germline loops: CDR1 LNHDA, CDR2 SQIVND (reference sequence). The DNA of the CDR3 is TGTGCCAGTAGTATTAACCGCCCAGGGACACCCAACACTGAAGCTTTCTTT. The encoded protein is CASSINRPGTPNTEAFF.

V is TRBV6-5 and J is TRBJ1-6; 8 bases are shared with TRBD1. Germline V gene lookup returns CDR1 MNHEY and CDR2 SVGAGI. V trimming: 4 bases; J trimming: 10 bases; junction bases outside the gene matches: 6. This CDR3 is built from 14 residues. The CDR3 coding sequence is TGTGCCAGCAGTTCCGGACAGGGAAAGTCACCCCTCCACTTT. It encodes CASSSGQGKSPLHF.